These 3 T cell receptor beta chains were sequenced from one sample in a study of control samples from healthy donors and cancer patients. Libraries were prepared by immunoSEQ multiplex PCR; TCRdb keeps only in-frame clonotypes and omits some of them. This repertoire shows under 200,000 clones, roughly 89% found once; its top ten account for approximately 1.4%. Sequencing input: blood. Receptor source: a woman aged 25 to 39 in good health.

V is TRBV6-2 or TRBV6-3 and J is TRBJ2-1, with 11 nucleotides matching TRBD2. The trim removed 2 bases at V and 8 bases at J, leaving 2 bases unmatched. The CDR3 has 14 residues. Germline lookup yields CDR1 MNHEY and CDR2 SVGEGT. Here the CDR3 DNA reads TGTGCCAGCAGTTACACTAGCGGGAGCTATGAGCAGTTCTTC. It translates to CASSYTSGSYEQFF.

The chain combines TRBV6-6 with TRBJ1-3; 7 nucleotides line up with TRBD1. CDR3 length: 14 residues. The trim removed 7 bases at V and 1 base at J, leaving 4 bases unmatched. The germline CDR1 and CDR2 sequences are MNHNY and SVGAGI (reference sequence). The CDR3 loop is CASNSGGSGNTIYF. CDR3 nucleotide sequence: TGTGCCAGCAACTCAGGGGGATCTGGAAACACCATATATTTT.

The genes are TRBV28 and TRBJ1-5, with D tentatively TRBD1 (6 bases). This CDR3 is built from 14 residues. Germline CDR1 reads MDHEN; CDR2 reads SYDVKM. V lost 2 bases to trimming and J lost 5 bases, with 10 bases between them. The CDR3 spells CASSLVQGHQPQHF. The CDR3 coding sequence is TGTGCCAGCAGTTTAGTTCAGGGGCATCAGCCCCAGCATTTT.